The next 17 T cell receptor beta chains were all read from a single sample in a study of blood T cell repertoires in COVID-19. TCRdb's copy holds only in-frame clones and misses some; the assay was immunoSEQ multiplex PCR. The profile shows about 180,000 clones, over 75% of them singletons. Sequencing was performed on peripheral blood. The receptor source for this set is a man aged 60 to 69 with acute or convalescent COVID-19.

The V gene is TRBV5-1, the J gene TRBJ2-5, with 10 bases identical to TRBD2. The CDR3 runs 15 residues. The V gene end was trimmed by 3 bases and the J gene end by 1 base; junction bases not matched to a gene: 3. Germline lookup yields CDR1 SGHRS and CDR2 YFSETQ. The CDR3 loop reads CASSSSGRAQETQYF. The CDR3 region has the DNA TGCGCCAGCAGCTCCAGCGGGAGGGCCCAAGAGACCCAGTACTTC.

The V and J genes are TRBV6-5 and TRBJ1-1, with 9 positions matching TRBD1. Germline V gene lookup returns CDR1 MNHEY and CDR2 SVGAGI. This CDR3 region has 12 residues. The V gene end was trimmed by 9 bases and the J gene end by 6 bases; junction bases not matched to a gene: 5. The CDR3 sequence is CASHRGQAEAFF. CDR3 sequence (DNA): TGTGCCAGTCACAGGGGGCAGGCTGAAGCTTTCTTT.

The CDR3 DNA sequence: TGTGCCAGCAGTTTGGGTTCGGGCGGGAGCTACGAGCAGTACTTC. This codes for CASSLGSGGSYEQYF. This chain uses TRBV28 with TRBJ2-7, with 7 positions matching TRBD2. CDR1 and CDR2 from the germline V gene are MDHEN and SYDVKM. This CDR3 is 15 amino acids long. After removal of 3 bases from V and 3 bases from J, the junction contained 8 bases not matched to a gene.

This chain connects TRBV27 to TRBJ1-5; 9 bases are a match to TRBD1. The CDR3 extends over 16 amino acids. Losses at the gene ends were 4 bases for V and 5 bases for J; bases not matched to a gene: 9. Germline V gene sequence: CDR1 MNHEY, CDR2 SMNVEV (reference sequence). CDR3 nucleotide sequence: TGTGCCAGCAGTTCCACCTGGACAGGGGTAGATCAGCCCCAGCATTTT. Protein product: CASSSTWTGVDQPQHF.

The chain joins TRBV27 to TRBJ2-3, with TRBD1 identical over 7 bases. Per germline, CDR1 MNHEY and CDR2 SMNVEV (reference sequence). The trim removed 5 bases at V and 1 base at J, leaving 6 bases unmatched. The CDR3 sequence is 15 residues long. CDR3 nucleotides: TGTGCCAGCAGTCCGGGACAGTGGGGCACAGATACGCAGTATTTT. Translated: CASSPGQWGTDTQYF.

This sequence joins TRBV9 and TRBJ1-6; TRBD1 is a possible D gene (6 bases). This CDR3 is built from 17 residues. Germline loops: CDR1 SGDLS, CDR2 YYNGEE. Between the trimmed V and J ends, which lost 0 bases and 9 bases, there was a span of 19 bases. CDR3 sequence (DNA): TGTGCCAGCAGCGTAGGAAGGGGGAACCTTGGTAGTTCACCCCTCCACTTT. This sequence encodes CASSVGRGNLGSSPLHF.

The rearrangement uses TRBV10-3 and TRBJ2-7; 10 bases are a match to TRBD1. V shed 10 bases, J shed 2 bases, and the junction held 5 bases outside the gene matches. Germline V gene lookup returns CDR1 ENHRY and CDR2 SYGVKD. This CDR3 region has 13 residues. CDR3 amino acids: CATSGTGAYEQYF. CDR3 nucleotide sequence: TGTGCCACAAGCGGGACAGGGGCCTACGAGCAGTACTTC.

V is TRBV19 and J is TRBJ2-1; 8 bases line up with TRBD2. The CDR3 loop spans 15 amino acids. Germline CDR1 is LNHDA and CDR2 is SQIVND (reference sequence). V was clipped by 6 bases and J by 6 bases; unmatched bases: 10. CDR3 in DNA: TGTGCCAGTAGGGCCTATAGCGGGATCGGCAATGAGCAGTTCTTC. Protein: CASRAYSGIGNEQFF. Full variable domain (remainder filled in from reference TRBV19 and TRBJ2-1): DGGITQSPKYLFRKEGQNVTLSCEQNLNHDAMYWYRQDPGQGLRLIYYSQIVNDFQKGDIAEGYSVSREKKESFPLTVTSAQKNPTAFYLCASRAYSGIGNEQFFGPGTRLTVL.

The CDR3 DNA is TGTGCCAGCAGCGTAGCGACAGGCTTAGCTAACTATGGCTACACCTTC. Translated, it gives CASSVATGLANYGYTF. V gene TRBV9 combines with J gene TRBJ1-2; tentatively, D is TRBD1 (6 bases). The CDR3 is 16 amino acids. Germline CDR1 and CDR2: SGDLS and YYNGEE. Trimming took off 0 bases at V and 0 bases at J, with 12 bases between the two ends.

V is TRBV5-7 and J is TRBJ2-4; TRBD1 might be the D (5 bases). TRBV5-7 falls under the ORF class, with uncertain function. V lost 4 bases to trimming and J lost 0 bases, with 23 bases between them. The CDR3 is made up of 19 amino acids. CDR3 protein: CASSAGHQRQYLAKNIQYF. The DNA of the CDR3 is TGTGCCAGCAGCGCCGGCCACCAGCGACAGTACCTAGCCAAAAACATTCAGTACTTC.

V and J are TRBV28 and TRBJ2-5; no firm D call. V was pared by 6 bases and J by 1 base, with 15 bases between. CDR3 size: 15 residues. Per the germline V gene, CDR1 is MDHEN and CDR2 is SYDVKM. The CDR3 nucleotides read TGTGCCAGCAGCAACCTGGGCCGAAGCCAAGAGACCCAGTACTTC. Amino acid sequence: CASSNLGRSQETQYF. Supplemented by reference TRBV28 and TRBJ2-5, the full variable domain reads DVKVTQSSRYLVKRTGEKVFLECVQDMDHENMFWYRQDPGLGLRLIYFSYDVKMKEKGDIPEGYSVSREKKERFSLILESASTNQTSMYLCASSNLGRSQETQYFGPGTRLLVL.

The rearrangement uses TRBV28 and TRBJ2-3, with 8 bases aligning to TRBD2. Losses at the gene ends were 8 bases for V and 4 bases for J; bases not matched to a gene: 8. Germline V gives CDR1 MDHEN, CDR2 SYDVKM. The CDR3 contains 14 residues. DNA of the CDR3: TGTGCCAGCGGCAGCGGGAGCTTCTCAGATACGCAGTATTTT. As protein: CASGSGSFSDTQYF.

The chain combines TRBV2 with TRBJ1-6; 10 positions match TRBD1. CDR3 length: 15 residues. Per the germline V gene, CDR1 is SNHLY and CDR2 is FYNNEI. V shed 6 bases and J 9 bases; nucleotides not matched to a gene: 8. The CDR3 loop is CASSSGQGLGSPLHF. CDR3 DNA sequence: TGTGCCAGCAGCTCGGGACAGGGGTTGGGTTCACCCCTCCACTTT.

The rearrangement joins TRBV28 to TRBJ2-7; possibly TRBD1 for D (5 bases). Germline assignment: CDR1 MDHEN and CDR2 SYDVKM. Trimming removed 3 bases at V and 5 bases at J, with 14 bases between. The length of the CDR3 is 14 residues. CDR3 sequence: CASSFHRQGDEQYF. The CDR3 region has the DNA TGTGCCAGCAGTTTTCATCGTCAAGGGGACGAGCAGTACTTC.

The CDR3 here is CASISPGQGCQPQHF. The DNA of the CDR3 is TGTGCCAGCATTTCACCGGGACAGGGGTGTCAGCCCCAGCATTTT. The chain has TRBV21-1 and TRBJ1-5; the D call of TRBD1 is as the table states it, not checked on the DNA. TRBV21-1 is shown as a pseudogene. There are 15 residues in the CDR3.

The genes are TRBV4-1 and TRBJ2-1, with 10 positions matching TRBD1. Germline CDR1 and CDR2: MGHRA and YSYEKL. The V segment lost 6 bases and the J segment 9 bases; nucleotides outside the gene matches: 14. CDR3 length: 16 amino acids. The CDR3 DNA sequence: TGCGCCAGCAGTTCCGAGACAGGGGGCTATTTGGGTGAGCAGTTCTTC. Its protein product is CASSSETGGYLGEQFF.

The V and J genes are TRBV5-8 and TRBJ2-2; no clear D gene. V was clipped by 4 bases and J by 5 bases, with 12 bases between them. Germline V lookup: CDR1 SGHTS, CDR2 YDEGEE. The CDR3 is made up of 14 amino acids. CDR3 nucleotide sequence: TGTGCCAGCAGCATCTATTCCGGGACCGGGGAGCTGTTTTTT. Translation gives CASSIYSGTGELFF. The whole variable domain, remainder taken from reference TRBV5-8 and TRBJ2-2, is EAGVTQSPTHLIKTRGQQATLRCSPISGHTSVYWYQQALGLGLQFLLWYDEGEERNRGNFPPRFSGRQFPNYSSELNVNALELEDSALYLCASSIYSGTGELFFGEGSRLTVL.